This paragraph reports one TCR beta chain. This specimen belongs to a study of control samples from healthy donors and cancer patients. Profiled with immunoSEQ multiplex PCR; TCRdb holds only in-frame clones, not every one. The table records 70,000 to 75,000 clones, about 90% of them present only once. The sample comprised blood. The TCR was taken from a woman between 50 and 59 years old in good health.

The DNA for the CDR3 is TGTGCCAGCAGCCAAGATCTGCGGGAGATTAGCGAGACCCAGTACTTC. This sequence encodes CASSQDLREISETQYF. The chain has TRBV3-1 (or the pseudogene TRBV3-2) and TRBJ2-5, with TRBD2 identical over 7 bases. The CDR3 is made up of 16 amino acids. V trimming: 0 bases; J trimming: 5 bases; junction bases outside the gene matches: 9. Germline V CDR1 and CDR2: LGHDT, YNNKEL (reference sequence).